This T cell receptor beta chain was captured by sequencing in a study of identifying expanded T cells in peripheral blood. Study observations and caveats: About 1.2 clones differed between technical replicates, versus approximately 16 and 19 over time. Variance in clone template counts between approximately two-week samples significantly increased with total template count across all healthy donors.

This CDR3 has 19 amino acids. During the collection period, no donor immune events like infections were recorded. Using immunoSEQ multiplex PCR, the repertoire was profiled, and TCRdb retains in-frame clones only, with some absent. In the table there are 100,000 to 150,000 clones, 84% of which are singletons. This clone was seen only a few times. What it recognizes is unknown. Material: blood. This TCR came from a person between 18 and 75 years old in good health. This chain connects TRBV21-1 to TRBJ2-7; no check of the table's D call, TRBD2, against the DNA was made. TRBV21-1 is shown as a pseudogene. Here the CDR3 DNA reads TGTGCCAGCAGCTTCTTTCGGGGGTTTGTCAGGATGGAGTATTACGAGCAGTACTTC. It specifies CASSFFRGFVRMEYYEQYF.